This passage covers 25 T cell receptor beta chains from one sample sequenced in a study of STAT3 mutations in large granular lymphocyte leukemia. Findings and limits, study-wide: Every T-LGLL patient had at least one immunodominant TCRbeta clonotype.

TCRdb's table, derived via immunoSEQ multiplex PCR, lists solely in-frame clones and lacks some. The sample holds some 10,000 clones; 45% to 65% are singletons and the top ten take just under 9%. These receptors have no identified antigens. Material: peripheral blood mononuclear cells. The origin of the receptors is a boy aged 5-17 years with T-cell large granular lymphocyte leukemia. Some clones in this sample may be carry-over from other donors' samples.

The chain uses TRBV25-1 and TRBJ1-1; 7 bases agree with TRBD1. Germline V gene data show CDR1 as MGHDK and CDR2 as SYGVNS. The CDR3 covers 13 residues. The ends lost 3 bases at V and 6 bases at J; junction bases unmatched: 4. CDR3 DNA: TGTGCCAGCAGTGAGACAGGGCTAGCTGAAGCTTTCTTT. It codes for CASSETGLAEAFF.

This clone occurred a few times. V and J are TRBV7-9 and TRBJ2-6; the match to TRBD1 covers 9 bases. Germline V CDR1 and CDR2: SEHNR, FQNEAQ (reference sequence). V trimming: 1 base; J trimming: 2 bases; junction bases outside the gene matches: 0. There are 16 residues in the CDR3. In DNA, the CDR3 is TGTGCCAGCAGCTTAGGACAGGGGGCTGGGGCCAACGTCCTGACTTTC. It encodes CASSLGQGAGANVLTF.

The genes are TRBV29-1 and TRBJ2-5; 13 nucleotides agree with TRBD2. From germline, CDR1 is SQVTM and CDR2 ANQGSEA. The CDR3 is made up of 18 amino acids. V was clipped by 1 base and J by 7 bases; unmatched bases: 15. In DNA, the CDR3 is TGCAGCGTTGAAGGTCTTACTAGCGGGGGGGCTTTATATGGGACCCAGTACTTC. This codes for CSVEGLTSGGALYGTQYF.

This clone showed up just a few times. The chain is built from TRBV18 and TRBJ2-5, with D perhaps TRBD1 (6 bases). Germline V CDR1 and CDR2: KGHSH, LQKENI. The CDR3 extends over 14 amino acids. The V end was cut by 3 bases, the J end by 5 bases, with 13 bases between. The CDR3 region has the DNA TGTGCCAGCTCACCTACAGGGTTTGGGGAGACCCAGTACTTC. Amino acids: CASSPTGFGETQYF.

The chain couples TRBV5-1 to TRBJ2-5; TRBD2 agrees at 10 bases. The CDR3 runs 16 residues. V trimming: 2 bases; J trimming: 5 bases; junction bases outside the gene matches: 9. The germline V gene encodes CDR1 SGHRS and CDR2 YFSETQ. In DNA, the CDR3 is TGCGCCAGCAGCTTACAAGCGGGGGGGATAAGGGAGACCCAGTACTTC. Residues: CASSLQAGGIRETQYF.

The CDR3 DNA follows: TGTGCCAGCGGACAGCAAAAGAGCACAGATACGCAGTATTTT. It specifies CASGQQKSTDTQYF. This chain uses TRBV6-6 with TRBJ2-3, with D tentatively TRBD1 (6 bases). V was clipped by 8 bases and J by 0 bases, with 12 bases between them. CDR1 and CDR2 from the germline V gene are MNHNY and SVGAGI (reference sequence). The CDR3 has 14 residues.

The V and J genes are TRBV4-1 and TRBJ2-7, with D maybe TRBD1 (5 bases). This CDR3 comprises 16 residues. V lost 0 bases to trimming and J lost 0 bases, with 12 bases between them. The germline V gene has CDR1 MGHRA and CDR2 YSYEKL. The CDR3 DNA reads TGCGCCAGCAGCCAAGATATCAGGGCGAGCTCCTACGAGCAGTACTTC. Amino acid sequence: CASSQDIRASSYEQYF.

The gene calls are TRBV29-1 and TRBJ2-3; 9 bases fit TRBD2. V lost 8 bases and J lost 1; bases outside the gene matches: 7. CDR1 SQVTM and CDR2 ANQGSEA come from the germline V gene. There are 14 residues in the CDR3. The CDR3 here is CSFQTSGRTDTQYF. The CDR3 coding sequence is TGCAGCTTCCAGACTAGCGGACGCACAGATACGCAGTATTTT.

In its sample, this clone was seen a few times. The rearrangement uses TRBV18 and TRBJ1-6, with D uncertain. CDR1 and CDR2 from the germline V gene are KGHSH and LQKENI. V gave up 0 bases and J gave up 8 bases, with 11 bases separating them. This CDR3 region has 15 residues. CDR3 nucleotides: TGTGCCAGCTCACCACCGTCGGGAAGCGATTCACCCCTCCACTTT. Protein sequence: CASSPPSGSDSPLHF.

The rearrangement links TRBV7-9 to TRBJ2-5; 7 nucleotides line up with TRBD1. Germline V CDR1 and CDR2: SEHNR, FQNEAQ (reference sequence). CDR3 length: 14 amino acids. The V gene end was trimmed by 5 bases and the J gene end by 1 base; junction bases not matched to a gene: 4. The CDR3 is CASSGDRPQETQYF. The CDR3, as DNA: TGTGCCAGCAGCGGGGACAGACCCCAAGAGACCCAGTACTTC.

The chain couples TRBV5-6 to TRBJ2-7; no clear D. Germline V lookup: CDR1 SGHDT, CDR2 YYEEEE. Trimming took off 0 bases at V and 2 bases at J, with 15 bases between the two ends. The CDR3 totals 16 residues. CDR3 residues: CASSLGQGLPPYEQYF. As DNA, the CDR3 is TGTGCCAGCAGCTTGGGACAAGGCCTTCCCCCCTACGAGCAGTACTTC.

In this sample, this clone turned up a few times. This chain links TRBV29-1 with TRBJ1-1; 10 nucleotides agree with TRBD1. Per germline, CDR1 SQVTM and CDR2 ANQGSEA. This CDR3 region has 14 residues. Trimming removed 6 bases from V and 6 bases from J; junction bases left unmatched: 10. CDR3 loop: CSVRQGARRAEAFF. Written as DNA, the CDR3 is TGCAGCGTAAGACAGGGGGCGCGGAGGGCTGAAGCTTTCTTT.

This chain links TRBV5-4 with TRBJ2-7, with TRBD1 matching over 7 bases. V was pared by 4 bases and J by 1 base, with 8 bases of the junction left unmatched. From germline, CDR1 is SGHNT and CDR2 YYREEE (reference sequence). This CDR3 region has 15 residues. CDR3 nucleotides: TGTGCCAGCAGCCCAGGGACAGACCTATCCTACGAGCAGTACTTC. Its translation is CASSPGTDLSYEQYF. The whole variable domain, remainder taken from reference TRBV5-4 and TRBJ2-7, is ETGVTQSPTHLIKTRGQQVTLRCSSQSGHNTVSWYQQALGQGPQFIFQYYREEENGRGNFPPRFSGLQFPNYSSELNVNALELDDSALYLCASSPGTDLSYEQYFGPGTRLTVT.

This chain uses TRBV6-5 with TRBJ1-5, with a tentative D call TRBD1 (5 bases). The V end was cut by 6 bases, the J end by 7 bases, with 13 bases between. The germline CDR1 and CDR2 sequences are MNHEY and SVGAGI. There are 13 residues in the CDR3. CDR3 loop: CASSGGLLQPQHF. The CDR3 coding sequence is TGTGCCAGCAGCGGGGGACTTTTACAGCCCCAGCATTTT.

The chain combines TRBV5-1 with TRBJ1-1, with D perhaps matching TRBD1 (6 bases). V was pared by 0 bases and J by 3 bases, with 12 bases between. CDR3 length: 15 amino acids. CDR1 is SGHRS, CDR2 YFSETQ, per germline. The CDR3 protein is CASSLEAGADTEAFF. DNA for the CDR3: TGCGCCAGCAGCTTGGAGGCGGGGGCGGACACTGAAGCTTTCTTT.

J is TRBJ2-3 and V is TRBV6-1, with a tentative D call TRBD1 (6 bases). The CDR3 has 15 amino acids. Germline values: CDR1 MNHNS, CDR2 SASEGT. Trimming left V 5 bases short and J 3 bases short, with 15 bases between. The CDR3 DNA reads TGTGCCAGCAGTATAACAGGGTCACGAACAGATACGCAGTATTTT. It is translated as CASSITGSRTDTQYF.

This clone appeared a few times. CDR3 DNA sequence: TGCGCCAGCAGCTTGGGTCCAGGGGGGAATGGGGCCAACGTCCTGACTTTC. It encodes CASSLGPGGNGANVLTF. The chain joins TRBV5-1 to TRBJ2-6; D may be TRBD1 (7 bases). Trimming removed 0 bases at V and 3 bases at J, with 13 bases between. There are 17 residues in the CDR3. Germline values: CDR1 SGHRS, CDR2 YFSETQ. The full variable domain, completed using reference TRBV5-1 and TRBJ2-6, is KAGVTQTPRYLIKTRGQQVTLSCSPISGHRSVSWYQQTPGQGLQFLFEYFSETQRNKGNFPGRFSGRQFSNSRSEMNVSTLELGDSALYLCASSLGPGGNGANVLTFGAGSRLTVL.

The V call is TRBV11-2, the J call TRBJ2-7; 7 bases are shared with TRBD2. CDR1 SGHAT and CDR2 FQNNGV come from the germline V gene. Trimming took 5 bases from V and 2 from J; bases not matched to a gene: 9. The CDR3 is 15 amino acids. CDR3 region: CASSQQLAQTYEQYF. CDR3 in DNA: TGTGCCAGCAGCCAACAACTAGCGCAGACCTACGAGCAGTACTTC.

V gene TRBV11-2 combines with J gene TRBJ1-2; D is possibly TRBD1 (5 bases). The germline gives CDR1 SGHAT, CDR2 FQNNGV. Deletions cut 1 base from V and 6 bases from J, with 6 bases between. The CDR3 loop spans 12 amino acids. Here the CDR3 DNA reads TGTGCCAGCAGCTTAGGGGGGGATGGCTACACCTTC. It codes for CASSLGGDGYTF. Supplemented by reference TRBV11-2 and TRBJ1-2, the full variable domain reads EAGVAQSPRYKIIEKRQSVAFWCNPISGHATLYWYQQILGQGPKLLIQFQNNGVVDDSQLPKDRFSAERLKGVDSTLKIQPAKLEDSAVYLCASSLGGDGYTFGSGTRLTVV.

The V and J genes are TRBV5-1 and TRBJ1-1; D perhaps matches TRBD1 (6 bases). Germline V gene sequence: CDR1 SGHRS, CDR2 YFSETQ. V shed 4 bases and J shed 0 bases, with 10 bases lying between them. The CDR3 length is 14 residues. The CDR3 protein is CASSMDSMNTEAFF. The CDR3 DNA follows: TGCGCCAGCAGCATGGACAGCATGAACACTGAAGCTTTCTTT. The complete variable domain, with remaining parts taken from reference TRBV5-1 and TRBJ1-1, reads KAGVTQTPRYLIKTRGQQVTLSCSPISGHRSVSWYQQTPGQGLQFLFEYFSETQRNKGNFPGRFSGRQFSNSRSEMNVSTLELGDSALYLCASSMDSMNTEAFFGQGTRLTVV.

This clone occurred a few times. The chain is built from TRBV27 and TRBJ1-5, with D possibly being TRBD1 (5 bases). The CDR3 has 17 amino acids. Germline V CDR1 and CDR2: MNHEY, SMNVEV (reference sequence). Trimming left V 2 bases short and J 0 bases short, with 14 bases between. The CDR3 protein is CASSLAGQGLSNQPQHF. The CDR3 DNA follows: TGTGCCAGCAGTTTAGCAGGGCAGGGACTTAGCAATCAGCCCCAGCATTTT.

This clone came up once. The chain employs TRBV7-9 and TRBJ2-5; 7 bases fit TRBD1. V dropped 2 bases and J dropped 5; count of bases not matched to a gene: 8. The CDR3 runs to 15 residues. CDR1 is SEHNR and CDR2 is FQNEAQ in the germline V gene (reference sequence). CDR3 sequence: CASSLLTGRRETQYF. Here the CDR3 DNA reads TGTGCCAGCAGCTTATTGACAGGGCGGCGGGAGACCCAGTACTTC.

This rearrangement joins TRBV6-1 to TRBJ1-3; a weak D match, TRBD1 (5 bases). CDR1 is MNHNS, CDR2 SASEGT, per germline. This CDR3 comprises 15 residues. Trimming removed 3 bases from V and 2 bases from J, with 11 bases in between. CDR3 nucleotide sequence: TGTGCCAGCAGTGAGGGTGTGGGGGCTGGAAACACCATATATTTT. Its protein is CASSEGVGAGNTIYF.

This clone was seen a single time. The chain carries TRBV12-5 and TRBJ2-5; possibly TRBD2 for D (6 bases). This CDR3 has 15 amino acids. CDR1 LGHNT and CDR2 FRNRAP come from the germline V gene. Deletions cut 7 bases from V and 2 bases from J, with 17 bases between. For the CDR3, the DNA is TGTGCTAGTGCCTGGACGGAGGGACGACAAGAGACCCAGTACTTC. This codes for CASAWTEGRQETQYF.

V and J are TRBV23-1 and TRBJ1-2; TRBD1 is a possible D gene (6 bases). TRBV23-1 is an ORF, and what it does is uncertain. The CDR3 spans 15 residues. The ends were cut back, 6 bases at V and 8 bases at J, with 22 bases in the middle. The chain's CDR3 is CASRRLQGGTRGYTF. The DNA for the CDR3 is TGCGCCAGCAGGCGACTCCAAGGGGGTACGAGAGGCTACACCTTC.